This TCR beta chain was observed in a study of T cell changes during pregnancy in multiple sclerosis. The assay was immunoSEQ multiplex PCR, and TCRdb's table has in-frame clones only and misses some. The sample yields some 93,000 clones, around 92% seen once. This CDR3 comprises 14 residues. Per the germline V gene, CDR1 is GTSNPN and CDR2 is SVGIG (reference sequence). Trimming shortened V by 1 base and J by 2 bases, and 9 bases separated the two germline ends. The clonotype comes from a female donor in good health, enrolled as a control in a pregnancy study. V gene TRBV30 combines with J gene TRBJ1-5; D possibly corresponds to TRBD1 (5 bases). The sequencing here drew on peripheral blood, taken after pregnancy. For the CDR3, the DNA is TGTGCCTGGAGTGATGGGGGGGGCAATCAGCCCCAGCATTTT. It is translated as CAWSDGGGNQPQHF.